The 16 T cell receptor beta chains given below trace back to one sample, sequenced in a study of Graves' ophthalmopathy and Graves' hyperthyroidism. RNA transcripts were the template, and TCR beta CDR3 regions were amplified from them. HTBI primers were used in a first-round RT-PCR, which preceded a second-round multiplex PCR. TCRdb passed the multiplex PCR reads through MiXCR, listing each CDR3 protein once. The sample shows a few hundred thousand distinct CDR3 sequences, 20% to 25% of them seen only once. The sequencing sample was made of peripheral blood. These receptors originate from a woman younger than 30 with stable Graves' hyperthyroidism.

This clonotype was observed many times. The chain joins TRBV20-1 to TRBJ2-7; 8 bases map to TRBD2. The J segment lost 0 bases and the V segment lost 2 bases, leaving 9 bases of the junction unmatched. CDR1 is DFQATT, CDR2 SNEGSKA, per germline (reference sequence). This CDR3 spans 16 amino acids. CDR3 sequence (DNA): TGCAGTGCTAGACCCTTTCAGACTAGCGACTCCTACGAGCAGTACTTC. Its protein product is CSARPFQTSDSYEQYF.

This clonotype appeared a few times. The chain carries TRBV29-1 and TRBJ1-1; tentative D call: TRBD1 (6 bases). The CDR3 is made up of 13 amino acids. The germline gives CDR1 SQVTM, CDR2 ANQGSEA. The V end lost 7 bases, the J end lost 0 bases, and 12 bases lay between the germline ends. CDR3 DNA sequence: TGCAGCGGGACACAGGGTATGAACACTGAAGCTTTCTTT. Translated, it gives CSGTQGMNTEAFF.

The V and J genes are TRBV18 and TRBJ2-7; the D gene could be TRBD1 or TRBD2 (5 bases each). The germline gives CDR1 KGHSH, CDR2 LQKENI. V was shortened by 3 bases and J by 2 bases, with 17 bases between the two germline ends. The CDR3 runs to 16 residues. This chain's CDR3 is CASSPPGARVAYEQYF. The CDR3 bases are TGTGCCAGCTCACCTCCCGGGGCCCGGGTTGCCTACGAGCAGTACTTC.

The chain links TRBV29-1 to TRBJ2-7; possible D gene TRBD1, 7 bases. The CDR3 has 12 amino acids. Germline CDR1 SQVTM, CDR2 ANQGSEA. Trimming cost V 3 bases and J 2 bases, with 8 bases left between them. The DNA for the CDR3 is TGCAGCGTTGACAGGGGGGCCTACGAGCAGTACTTC. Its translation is CSVDRGAYEQYF.

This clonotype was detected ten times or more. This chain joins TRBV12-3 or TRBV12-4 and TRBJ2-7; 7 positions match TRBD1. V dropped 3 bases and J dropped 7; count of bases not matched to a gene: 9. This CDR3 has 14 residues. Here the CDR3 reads CASSFGTGVGEQYF. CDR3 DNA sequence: TGTGCCAGCAGTTTTGGAACAGGGGTAGGAGAGCAGTACTTC.

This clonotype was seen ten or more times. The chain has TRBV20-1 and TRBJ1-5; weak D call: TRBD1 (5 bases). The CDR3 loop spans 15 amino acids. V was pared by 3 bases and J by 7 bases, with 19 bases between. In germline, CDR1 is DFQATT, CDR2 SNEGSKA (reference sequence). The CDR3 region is CSASGGGSLRQPQHF. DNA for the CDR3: TGCAGTGCTAGTGGGGGTGGGAGCTTAAGGCAGCCCCAGCATTTT.

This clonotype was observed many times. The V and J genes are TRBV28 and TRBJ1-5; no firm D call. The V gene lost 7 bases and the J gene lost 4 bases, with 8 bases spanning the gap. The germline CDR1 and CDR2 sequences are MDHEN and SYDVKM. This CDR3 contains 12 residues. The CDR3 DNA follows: TGTGCCAGCAAGTCGCCGAATCAGCCCCAGCATTTT. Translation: CASKSPNQPQHF.

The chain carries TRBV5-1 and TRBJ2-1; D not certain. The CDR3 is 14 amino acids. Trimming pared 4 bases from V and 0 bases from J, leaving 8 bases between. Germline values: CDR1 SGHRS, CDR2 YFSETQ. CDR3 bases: TGCGCCAGCAGCCCCTGGGACTCCTACAATGAGCAGTTCTTC. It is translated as CASSPWDSYNEQFF.

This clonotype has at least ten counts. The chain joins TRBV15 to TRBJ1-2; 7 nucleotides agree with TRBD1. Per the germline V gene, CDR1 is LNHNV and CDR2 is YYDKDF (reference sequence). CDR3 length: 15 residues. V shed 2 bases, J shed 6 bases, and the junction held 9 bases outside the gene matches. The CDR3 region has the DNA TGTGCCACCAGCAGAACCCGACAGGGCGCGAATGGCTACACCTTC. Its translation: CATSRTRQGANGYTF.

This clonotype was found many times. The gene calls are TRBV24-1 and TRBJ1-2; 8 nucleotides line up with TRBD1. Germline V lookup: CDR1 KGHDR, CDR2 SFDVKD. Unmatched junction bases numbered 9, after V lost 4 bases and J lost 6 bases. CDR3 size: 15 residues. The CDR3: CATSETGAKRDGYTF. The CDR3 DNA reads TGTGCCACCAGTGAGACAGGGGCGAAGCGGGATGGCTACACCTTC.

The CDR3 region has the DNA TGTGCCAGCTCACCCCCGACAGGGCCCGAGCAGTACTTC. Translated: CASSPPTGPEQYF. The chain links TRBV18 to TRBJ2-7, with 7 bases lining up with TRBD1. Unmatched junction bases numbered 5, after V lost 3 bases and J lost 6 bases. Germline V gene data show CDR1 as KGHSH and CDR2 as LQKENI. The length of the CDR3 is 13 residues.

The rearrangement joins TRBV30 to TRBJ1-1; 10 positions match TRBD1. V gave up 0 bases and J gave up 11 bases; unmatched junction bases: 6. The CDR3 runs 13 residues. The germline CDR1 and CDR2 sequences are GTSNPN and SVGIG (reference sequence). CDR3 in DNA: TGTGCCTGGAGTGTACGGACAGGGGGATTGGCTTTCTTT. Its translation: CAWSVRTGGLAFF. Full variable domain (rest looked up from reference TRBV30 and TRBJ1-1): SQTIHQWPATLVQPVGSPLSLECTVEGTSNPNLYWYRQAAGRGLQLLFYSVGIGQISSEVPQNLSASRPQDRQFILSSKKLLLSDSGFYLCAWSVRTGGLAFFGQGTRLTVV.

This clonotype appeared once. CDR3 loop: CSAPRSGGYTF. CDR3 bases: TGCAGTGCTCCCCGATCGGGCGGCTACACCTTC. The chain employs TRBV20-1 and TRBJ1-2; D uncertain. Germline lookup yields CDR1 DFQATT and CDR2 SNEGSKA (reference sequence). Trimming cost V 5 bases and J 8 bases, with 12 bases left between them. The length of the CDR3 is 11 residues.

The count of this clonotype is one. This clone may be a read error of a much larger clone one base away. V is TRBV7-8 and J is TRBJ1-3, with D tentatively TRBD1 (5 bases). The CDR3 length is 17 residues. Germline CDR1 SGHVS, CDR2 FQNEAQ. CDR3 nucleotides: TGTGCCAGCAGCTTAGTTTTGACAGTGAACTCTGGAAACACCGTATATTTT. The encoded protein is CASSLVLTVNSGNTVYF.

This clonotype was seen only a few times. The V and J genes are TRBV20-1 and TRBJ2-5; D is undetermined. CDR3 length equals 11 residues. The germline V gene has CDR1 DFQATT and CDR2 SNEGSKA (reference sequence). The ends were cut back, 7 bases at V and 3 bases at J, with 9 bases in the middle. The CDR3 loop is CSGAFKETQYF. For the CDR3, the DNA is TGCAGTGGTGCTTTCAAAGAGACCCAGTACTTC.

CDR3 DNA sequence: TGCAGTGCTCGGAAGCGGGGGCCGACCTACGAGCAGTACTTC. Its protein product is CSARKRGPTYEQYF. This chain uses TRBV20-1 with TRBJ2-7; TRBD2 matches at 8 bases. This CDR3 has 14 residues. V lost 5 bases and J lost 2; bases outside the gene matches: 8. Germline V gene data show CDR1 as DFQATT and CDR2 as SNEGSKA (reference sequence).